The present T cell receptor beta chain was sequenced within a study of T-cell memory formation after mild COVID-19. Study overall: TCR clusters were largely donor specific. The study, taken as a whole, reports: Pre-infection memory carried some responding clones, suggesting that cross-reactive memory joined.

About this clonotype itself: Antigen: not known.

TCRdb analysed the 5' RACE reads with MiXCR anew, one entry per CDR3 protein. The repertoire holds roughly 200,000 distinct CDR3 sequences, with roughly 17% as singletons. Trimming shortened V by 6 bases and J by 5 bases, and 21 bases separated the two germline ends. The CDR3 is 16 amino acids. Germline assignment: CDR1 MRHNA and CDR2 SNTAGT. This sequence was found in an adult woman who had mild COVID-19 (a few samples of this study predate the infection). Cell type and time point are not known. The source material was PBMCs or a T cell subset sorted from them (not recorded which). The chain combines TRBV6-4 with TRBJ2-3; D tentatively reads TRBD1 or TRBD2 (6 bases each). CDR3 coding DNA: TGTGCCAGCAGCCCTCCCCCGGGGGCGTTCTTAGATACGCAGTATTTT. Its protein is CASSPPPGAFLDTQYF.